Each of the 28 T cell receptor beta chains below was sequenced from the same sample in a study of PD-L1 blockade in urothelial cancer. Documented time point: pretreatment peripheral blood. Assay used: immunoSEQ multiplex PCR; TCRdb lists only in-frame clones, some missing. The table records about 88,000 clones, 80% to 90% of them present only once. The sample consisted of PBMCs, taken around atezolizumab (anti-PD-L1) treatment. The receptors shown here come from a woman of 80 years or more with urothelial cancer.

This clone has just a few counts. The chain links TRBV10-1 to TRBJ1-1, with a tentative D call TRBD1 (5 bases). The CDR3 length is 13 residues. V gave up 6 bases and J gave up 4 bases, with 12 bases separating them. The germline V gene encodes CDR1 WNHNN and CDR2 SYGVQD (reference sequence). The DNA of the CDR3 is TGCGCCAGCAGCAGGAAAGGGGCCACTGAAGCTTTCTTT. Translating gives CASSRKGATEAFF.

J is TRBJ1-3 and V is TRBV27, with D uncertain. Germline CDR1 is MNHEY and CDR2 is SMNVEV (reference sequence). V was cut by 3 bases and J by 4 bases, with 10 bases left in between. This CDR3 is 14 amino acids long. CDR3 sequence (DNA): TGTGCCAGCAGTTTTTCCCCTTCGGGAAACACCATATATTTT. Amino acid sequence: CASSFSPSGNTIYF.

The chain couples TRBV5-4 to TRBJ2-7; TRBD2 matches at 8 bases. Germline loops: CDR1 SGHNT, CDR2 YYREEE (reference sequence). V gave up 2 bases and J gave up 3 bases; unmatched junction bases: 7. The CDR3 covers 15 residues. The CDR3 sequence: CASSFNRGGGYEQYF. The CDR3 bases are TGTGCCAGCAGCTTTAATCGGGGGGGAGGCTACGAGCAGTACTTC.

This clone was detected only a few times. The CDR3 sequence: CASNRDIPTGELFF. The DNA of the CDR3 is TGTGCCAGCAACCGGGACATTCCCACCGGGGAGCTGTTTTTT. The chain carries TRBV9 and TRBJ2-2; the D gene is possibly TRBD1 (6 bases). Germline V gives CDR1 SGDLS, CDR2 YYNGEE. The CDR3 sequence is 14 residues long. With 6 bases removed from V and 4 bases from J, the gap between germline ends came to 13 bases.

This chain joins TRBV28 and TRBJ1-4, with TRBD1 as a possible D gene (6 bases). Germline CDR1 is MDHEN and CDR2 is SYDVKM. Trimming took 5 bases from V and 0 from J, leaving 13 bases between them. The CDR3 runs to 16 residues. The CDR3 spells CASSKYRATTNEKLFF. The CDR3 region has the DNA TGTGCCAGCAGTAAATACAGGGCCACAACTAATGAAAAACTGTTTTTT.

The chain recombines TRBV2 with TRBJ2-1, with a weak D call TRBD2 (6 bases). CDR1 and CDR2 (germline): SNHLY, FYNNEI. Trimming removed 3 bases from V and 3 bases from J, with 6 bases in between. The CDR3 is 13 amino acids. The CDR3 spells CASSDGSYNEQFF. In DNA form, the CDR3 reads TGTGCCAGCAGTGACGGGAGCTACAATGAGCAGTTCTTC.

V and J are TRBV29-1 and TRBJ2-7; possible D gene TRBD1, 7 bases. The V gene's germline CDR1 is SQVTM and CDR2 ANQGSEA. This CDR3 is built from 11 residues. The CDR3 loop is CGGTEGYEQYF. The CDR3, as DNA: TGCGGGGGGACAGAGGGCTACGAGCAGTACTTC.

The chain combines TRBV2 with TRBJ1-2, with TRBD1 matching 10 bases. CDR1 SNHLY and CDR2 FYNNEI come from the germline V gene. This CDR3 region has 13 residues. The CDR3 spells CSSGTGEDYGYTF. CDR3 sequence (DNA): TGTTCAAGCGGGACAGGGGAGGACTATGGCTACACCTTC. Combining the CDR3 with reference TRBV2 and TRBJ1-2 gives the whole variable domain EPEVTQTPSHQVTQMGQEVILRCVPISNHLYFYWYRQILGQKVEFLVSFYNNEISEKSEIFDDQFSVERPDGSNFTLKIRSTKLEDSAMYFCSSGTGEDYGYTFGSGTRLTVV.

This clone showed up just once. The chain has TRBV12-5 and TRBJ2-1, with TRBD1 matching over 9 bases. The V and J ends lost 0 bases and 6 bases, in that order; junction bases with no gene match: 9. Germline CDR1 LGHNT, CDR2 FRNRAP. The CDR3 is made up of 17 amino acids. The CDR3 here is CASGLVRFRTGVNEQFF. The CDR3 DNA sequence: TGTGCTAGTGGTTTGGTACGTTTTAGGACAGGGGTCAATGAGCAGTTCTTC.

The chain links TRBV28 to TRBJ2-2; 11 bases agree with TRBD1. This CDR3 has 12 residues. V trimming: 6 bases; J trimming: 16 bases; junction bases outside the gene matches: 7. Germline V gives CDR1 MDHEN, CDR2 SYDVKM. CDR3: CASSTDRGLRFF. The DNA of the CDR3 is TGTGCCAGCAGCACGGACAGGGGGCTGCGGTTTTTT.

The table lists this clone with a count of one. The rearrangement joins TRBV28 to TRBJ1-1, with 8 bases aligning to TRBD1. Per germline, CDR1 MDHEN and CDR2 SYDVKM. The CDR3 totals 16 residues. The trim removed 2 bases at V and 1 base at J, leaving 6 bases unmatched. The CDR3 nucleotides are TGTGCCAGCAGTTTAAGAGGACAGGGAAGGAACACTGAAGCTTTCTTT. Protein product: CASSLRGQGRNTEAFF.

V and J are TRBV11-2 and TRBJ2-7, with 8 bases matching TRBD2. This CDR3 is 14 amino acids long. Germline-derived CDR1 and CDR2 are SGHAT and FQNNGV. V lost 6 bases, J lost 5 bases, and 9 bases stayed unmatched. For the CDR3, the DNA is TGTGCCAGCAGTCGGGACGGGACTAGAGACGAGCAGTACTTC. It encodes CASSRDGTRDEQYF.

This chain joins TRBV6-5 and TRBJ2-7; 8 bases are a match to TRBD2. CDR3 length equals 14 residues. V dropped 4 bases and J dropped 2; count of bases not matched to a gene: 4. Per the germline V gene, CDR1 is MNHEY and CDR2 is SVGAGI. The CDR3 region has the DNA TGTGCCAGCAGTTGGGGACTAGGGCCCTACGAGCAGTACTTC. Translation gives CASSWGLGPYEQYF.

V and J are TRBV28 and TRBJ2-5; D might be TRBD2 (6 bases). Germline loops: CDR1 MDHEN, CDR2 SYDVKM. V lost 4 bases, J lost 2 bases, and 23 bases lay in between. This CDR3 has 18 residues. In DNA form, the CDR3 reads TGTGCCAGCAGTTCACCTCCAGGGAGGTGGGGTGTTCAAGAGACCCAGTACTTC. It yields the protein CASSSPPGRWGVQETQYF.

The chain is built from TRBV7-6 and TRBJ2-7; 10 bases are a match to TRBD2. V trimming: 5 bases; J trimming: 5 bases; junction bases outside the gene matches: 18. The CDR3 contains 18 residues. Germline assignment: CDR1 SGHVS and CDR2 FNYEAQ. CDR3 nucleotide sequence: TGTGCCAGCAGCCTGCTAGGTAGCGGGAGGTTTGGACGGGACGAGCAGTACTTC. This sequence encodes CASSLLGSGRFGRDEQYF.

The CDR3 nucleotides read TGCGCCAGCAGCCCGAAGCGGGGGAGCTCCTACAATGAGCAGTTCTTC. Amino acid sequence: CASSPKRGSSYNEQFF. The chain links TRBV5-1 to TRBJ2-1, with TRBD2 identical over 8 bases. Unmatched junction bases numbered 6, after V lost 4 bases and J lost 0 bases. Per germline, CDR1 SGHRS and CDR2 YFSETQ. This CDR3 has 16 amino acids.

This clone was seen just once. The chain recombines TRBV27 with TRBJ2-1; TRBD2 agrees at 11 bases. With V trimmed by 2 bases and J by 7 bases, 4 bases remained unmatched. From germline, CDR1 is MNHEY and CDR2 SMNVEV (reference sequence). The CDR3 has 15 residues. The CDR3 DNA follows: TGTGCCAGCAGTTTAACTAGCGGGAGCGGAAATGAGCAGTTCTTC. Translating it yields CASSLTSGSGNEQFF.

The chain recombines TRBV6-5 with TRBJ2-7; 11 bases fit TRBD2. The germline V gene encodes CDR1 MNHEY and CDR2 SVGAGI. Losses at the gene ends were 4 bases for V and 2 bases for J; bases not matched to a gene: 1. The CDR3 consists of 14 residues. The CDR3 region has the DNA TGTGCCAGCAGTTTGACTAGCGGGGCCTACGAGCAGTACTTC. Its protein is CASSLTSGAYEQYF.

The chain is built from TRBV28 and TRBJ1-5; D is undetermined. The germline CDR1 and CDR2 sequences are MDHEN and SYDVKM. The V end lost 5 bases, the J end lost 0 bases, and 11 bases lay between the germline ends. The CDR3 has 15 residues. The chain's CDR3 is CASSTAFYSNQPQHF. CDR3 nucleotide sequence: TGTGCCAGCAGTACAGCTTTTTATAGCAATCAGCCCCAGCATTTT.

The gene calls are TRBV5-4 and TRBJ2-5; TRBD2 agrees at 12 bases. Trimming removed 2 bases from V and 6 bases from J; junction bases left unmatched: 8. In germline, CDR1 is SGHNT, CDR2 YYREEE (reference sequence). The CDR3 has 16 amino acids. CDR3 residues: CASSFPGLAGTQTQYF. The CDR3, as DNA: TGTGCCAGCAGCTTCCCCGGACTAGCGGGAACGCAGACCCAGTACTTC.

Written as DNA, the CDR3 is TGTGCCTGGAGTGTATGGAGGCTAGCGGGAGAAGTAGATACGCAGTATTTT. Translated, it gives CAWSVWRLAGEVDTQYF. V usage is TRBV30 and J usage is TRBJ2-3, with 10 bases that match TRBD2. The CDR3 runs to 17 residues. Germline assignment: CDR1 GTSNPN and CDR2 SVGIG (reference sequence). V lost 0 bases to trimming and J lost 5 bases; unmatched junction nucleotides: 11.

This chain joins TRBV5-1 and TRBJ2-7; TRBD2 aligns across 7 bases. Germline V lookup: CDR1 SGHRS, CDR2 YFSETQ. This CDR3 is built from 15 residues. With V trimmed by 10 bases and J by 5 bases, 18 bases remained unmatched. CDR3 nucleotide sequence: TGCGCCGTAGCCCCCAGCGGGGCCCCATTCCACGAGCAGTACTTC. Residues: CAVAPSGAPFHEQYF.

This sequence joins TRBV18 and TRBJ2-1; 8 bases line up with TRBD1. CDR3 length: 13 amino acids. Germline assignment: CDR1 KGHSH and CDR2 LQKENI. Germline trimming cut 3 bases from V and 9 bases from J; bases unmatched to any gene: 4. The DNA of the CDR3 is TGTGCCAGCTCACCCCCAGGGGGCGGTGAGCAGTTCTTC. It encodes CASSPPGGGEQFF.

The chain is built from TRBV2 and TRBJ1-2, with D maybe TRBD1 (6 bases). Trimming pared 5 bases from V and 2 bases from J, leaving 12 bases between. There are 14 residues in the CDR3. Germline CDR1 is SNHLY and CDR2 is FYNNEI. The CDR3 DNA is TGTGCCAGCAGTTCAACCGGGACAAACTATGGCTACACCTTC. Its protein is CASSSTGTNYGYTF.

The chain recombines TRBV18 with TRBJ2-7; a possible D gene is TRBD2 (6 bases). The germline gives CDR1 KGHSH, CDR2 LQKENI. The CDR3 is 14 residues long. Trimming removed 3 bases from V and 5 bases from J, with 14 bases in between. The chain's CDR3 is CASSPTRGGNEQYF. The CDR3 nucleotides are TGTGCCAGCTCACCCACGCGGGGAGGCAACGAGCAGTACTTC. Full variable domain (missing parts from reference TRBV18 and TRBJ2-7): NAGVMQNPRHLVRRRGQEARLRCSPMKGHSHVYWYRQLPEEGLKFMVYLQKENIIDESGMPKERFSAEFPKEGPSILRIQQVVRGDSAAYFCASSPTRGGNEQYFGPGTRLTVT.

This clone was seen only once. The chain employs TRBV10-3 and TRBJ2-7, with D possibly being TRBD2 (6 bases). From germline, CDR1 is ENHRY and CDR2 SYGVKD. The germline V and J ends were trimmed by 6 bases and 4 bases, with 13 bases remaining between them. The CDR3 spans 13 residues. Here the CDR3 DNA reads TGTGCCATCAGCGGGGCGGGATCTTACGAGCAGTACTTC. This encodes CAISGAGSYEQYF.

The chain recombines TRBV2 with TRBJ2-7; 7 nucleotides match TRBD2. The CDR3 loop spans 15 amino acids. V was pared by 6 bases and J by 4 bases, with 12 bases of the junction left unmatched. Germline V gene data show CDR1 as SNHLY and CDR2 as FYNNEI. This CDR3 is CASSEGPGRSYEQYF. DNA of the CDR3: TGTGCCAGCAGCGAGGGACCCGGGAGGTCTTACGAGCAGTACTTC.

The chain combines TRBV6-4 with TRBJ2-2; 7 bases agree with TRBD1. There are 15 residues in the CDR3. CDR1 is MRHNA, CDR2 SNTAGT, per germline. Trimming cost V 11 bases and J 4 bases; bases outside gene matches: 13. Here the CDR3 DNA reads TGTGCCTCCTCTAGGCAGGGGGTTGGCACCGGGGAGCTGTTTTTT. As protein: CASSRQGVGTGELFF.